This T cell receptor (beta chain) is from a study of T cell responses to AZD1222 COVID-19 vaccine. Study-level background: Pooling was applied to second doses at about 4 or about 12 weeks. Overall study results and limits: Samples come after the peak T cell response, not at day 14. Receipt of two AZD1222 doses was followed by a rise in Spike-specific TCR breadth and depth. The reported proportion of spike-specific TCRs targeting unmutated variant regions was nearly half.

The ends were cut back, 4 bases at V and 8 bases at J, with 14 bases in the middle. Germline values: CDR1 LNHDA, CDR2 SQIVND (reference sequence). This CDR3 is built from 14 residues. This table comes from immunoSEQ multiplex PCR, and its TCRdb copy is limited to in-frame clones, with some not included. The sample records approximately 150,000 clones, 91% being singletons. The sample holds one count of this clone. Antigen unknown. This material consisted of peripheral blood, taken on day 0 of AZD1222 vaccination. The chain couples TRBV19 to TRBJ1-4; D perhaps matches TRBD1 (5 bases). The TCR originated in an adult in good health. CDR3 nucleotides: TGTGCCAGTAGTACCCGGGGGGGAGAGGAAAAACTGTTTTTT. This encodes CASSTRGGEEKLFF.